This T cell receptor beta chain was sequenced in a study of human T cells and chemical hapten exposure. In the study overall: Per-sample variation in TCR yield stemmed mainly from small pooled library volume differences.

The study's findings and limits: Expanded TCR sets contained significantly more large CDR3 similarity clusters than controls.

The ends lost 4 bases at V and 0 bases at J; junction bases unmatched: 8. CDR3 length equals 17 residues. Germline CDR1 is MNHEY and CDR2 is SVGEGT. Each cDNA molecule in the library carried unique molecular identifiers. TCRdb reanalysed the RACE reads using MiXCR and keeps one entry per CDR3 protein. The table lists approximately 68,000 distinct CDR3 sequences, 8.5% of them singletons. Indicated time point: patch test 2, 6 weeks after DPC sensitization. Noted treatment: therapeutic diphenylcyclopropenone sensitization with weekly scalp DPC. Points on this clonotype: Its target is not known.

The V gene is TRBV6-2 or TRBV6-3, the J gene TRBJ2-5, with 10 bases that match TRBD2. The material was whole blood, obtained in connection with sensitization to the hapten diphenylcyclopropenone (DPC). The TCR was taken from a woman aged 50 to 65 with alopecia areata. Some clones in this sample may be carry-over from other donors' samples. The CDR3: CASSWTSGLVYQETQYF. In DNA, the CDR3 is TGTGCCAGCAGTTGGACTAGCGGACTGGTGTACCAAGAGACCCAGTACTTC.